The 12 T cell receptor beta chains given below trace back to one sample, sequenced in a study of blood T cell repertoires in COVID-19. Measured with immunoSEQ multiplex PCR; TCRdb has only the in-frame clones, and not every one. The sample records 59,000 or so clones, 82% being singletons. The sequencing input was peripheral blood. These receptors were obtained from a human donor in a cohort sampled during active COVID-19.

V and J are TRBV15 and TRBJ2-6; weak D call: TRBD2 (6 bases). The germline gives CDR1 LNHNV, CDR2 YYDKDF (reference sequence). This CDR3 contains 15 residues. V was pared by 5 bases and J by 1 base, with 9 bases between. DNA for the CDR3: TGTGCCACCAGCTTGGAGGGGTCTGGGGCCAACGTCCTGACTTTC. This encodes CATSLEGSGANVLTF.

The chain couples TRBV5-1 to TRBJ1-2; D gene uncertain. The CDR3 runs to 12 residues. V was clipped by 6 bases and J by 2 bases, with 8 bases between them. The germline V gene has CDR1 SGHRS and CDR2 YFSETQ. The chain's CDR3 is CASTGGNYGYTF. CDR3 DNA sequence: TGCGCCAGCACGGGAGGAAACTATGGCTACACCTTC.

The rearrangement joins TRBV2 to TRBJ1-6; 7 bases are a match to TRBD1. Germline V gives CDR1 SNHLY, CDR2 FYNNEI. Losses at the gene ends were 6 bases for V and 10 bases for J; bases not matched to a gene: 9. This CDR3 has 14 residues. The CDR3 nucleotides are TGTGCCAGCAGAAAGACAGGGTGGGGCTCACCCCTCCACTTT. Translating gives CASRKTGWGSPLHF. Full variable domain (outside the CDR3, taken from reference TRBV2 and TRBJ1-6): EPEVTQTPSHQVTQMGQEVILRCVPISNHLYFYWYRQILGQKVEFLVSFYNNEISEKSEIFDDQFSVERPDGSNFTLKIRSTKLEDSAMYFCASRKTGWGSPLHFGNGTRLTVT.

CDR3 sequence: CASSLPTGGYGNEQFF. The CDR3 DNA sequence: TGCGCCAGCAGTTTACCGACAGGGGGCTATGGGAATGAGCAGTTCTTC. V and J are TRBV5-1 and TRBJ2-1; 10 bases line up with TRBD1. CDR1 and CDR2 (germline): SGHRS, YFSETQ. This CDR3 region has 16 residues. After removal of 5 bases from V and 7 bases from J, the junction contained 12 bases not matched to a gene.

The chain carries TRBV7-6 and TRBJ1-5; D is perhaps TRBD1 (5 bases). Germline assignment: CDR1 SGHVS and CDR2 FNYEAQ. Trimming left V 7 bases short and J 4 bases short, with 32 bases between. The CDR3 sequence is 20 residues long. Here the CDR3 DNA reads TGTGCCAGCAACCCGGGCCCGGGACTTCCCCCTCATTTTTCAAATCAGCCCCAGCATTTT. It translates to CASNPGPGLPPHFSNQPQHF.

The V call is TRBV13, the J call TRBJ2-3, with TRBD1 as a possible D gene (6 bases). Between the trimmed V and J ends, which lost 1 base and 3 bases, there was a span of 14 bases. The CDR3 extends over 16 amino acids. The germline V gene has CDR1 PRHDT and CDR2 FYEKMQ (reference sequence). This CDR3 reads CASSLVGRGLTDTQYF. CDR3 coding DNA: TGTGCCAGCAGCTTAGTTGGCAGGGGTCTAACAGATACGCAGTATTTT. Using reference TRBV13 and TRBJ2-3 for the parts outside the CDR3, the full variable domain is AAGVIQSPRHLIKEKRETATLKCYPIPRHDTVYWYQQGPGQDPQFLISFYEKMQSDKGSIPDRFSAQQFSDYHSELNMSSLELGDSALYFCASSLVGRGLTDTQYFGPGTRLTVL.

The chain couples TRBV10-3 to TRBJ2-7; 9 bases align to TRBD1. This CDR3 is built from 13 residues. The germline gives CDR1 ENHRY, CDR2 SYGVKD. V was clipped by 7 bases and J by 2 bases; unmatched bases: 3. CDR3 region: CAIKTGGTYEQYF. CDR3 nucleotides: TGTGCCATCAAGACAGGGGGGACCTACGAGCAGTACTTC.

This clone was seen more than once but under ten times. This chain uses TRBV6-4 with TRBJ2-2, with D possibly matching TRBD1 (6 bases). Trimming stripped 2 bases from V and 4 bases from J, with 17 bases between. Per germline, CDR1 MRHNA and CDR2 SNTAGT. CDR3 size: 17 residues. The CDR3 DNA follows: TGTGCCAGCAGTGACGGGGGCCCGACAGAGTTCACCGGGGAGCTGTTTTTT. The encoded protein is CASSDGGPTEFTGELFF.

The rearrangement uses TRBV5-1 and TRBJ2-3, with TRBD2 matching over 13 bases. The CDR3 is made up of 17 amino acids. Germline trimming cut 0 bases from V and 1 base from J; bases unmatched to any gene: 2. Germline V gene data show CDR1 as SGHRS and CDR2 as YFSETQ. The CDR3 DNA reads TGCGCCAGCAGCTTGGGACTAGCGGGGGGAGGCACAGATACGCAGTATTTT. This sequence encodes CASSLGLAGGGTDTQYF.

The V call is TRBV2, the J call TRBJ1-2; 9 bases are a match to TRBD1. Germline CDR1 is SNHLY and CDR2 is FYNNEI. The CDR3 has 15 residues. J lost 7 bases, V lost 7 bases, and 13 bases had no gene match. Here the CDR3 DNA reads TGTGCCAGCAATCAACAACTGACAGGGGGAGGTGGCTACACCTTC. As protein: CASNQQLTGGGGYTF.

The rearrangement uses TRBV2 and TRBJ1-5; D possibly corresponds to TRBD1 (5 bases). The CDR3 covers 17 residues. Germline CDR1 and CDR2: SNHLY and FYNNEI. Trimming cost V 4 bases and J 0 bases, with 16 bases left between them. As DNA, the CDR3 is TGTGCCAGCAGTGGGACCCTAGGGGTCTCTAGCAATCAGCCCCAGCATTTT. This codes for CASSGTLGVSSNQPQHF.

This chain connects TRBV10-3 to TRBJ1-3; D perhaps matches TRBD1 (5 bases). This CDR3 contains 15 residues. Trimming took off 11 bases at V and 4 bases at J, with 21 bases between the two ends. Per germline, CDR1 ENHRY and CDR2 SYGVKD. This CDR3 is CAASRMGRGGNTIYF. The DNA for the CDR3 is TGTGCCGCGAGTAGGATGGGGAGGGGCGGAAACACCATATATTTT.